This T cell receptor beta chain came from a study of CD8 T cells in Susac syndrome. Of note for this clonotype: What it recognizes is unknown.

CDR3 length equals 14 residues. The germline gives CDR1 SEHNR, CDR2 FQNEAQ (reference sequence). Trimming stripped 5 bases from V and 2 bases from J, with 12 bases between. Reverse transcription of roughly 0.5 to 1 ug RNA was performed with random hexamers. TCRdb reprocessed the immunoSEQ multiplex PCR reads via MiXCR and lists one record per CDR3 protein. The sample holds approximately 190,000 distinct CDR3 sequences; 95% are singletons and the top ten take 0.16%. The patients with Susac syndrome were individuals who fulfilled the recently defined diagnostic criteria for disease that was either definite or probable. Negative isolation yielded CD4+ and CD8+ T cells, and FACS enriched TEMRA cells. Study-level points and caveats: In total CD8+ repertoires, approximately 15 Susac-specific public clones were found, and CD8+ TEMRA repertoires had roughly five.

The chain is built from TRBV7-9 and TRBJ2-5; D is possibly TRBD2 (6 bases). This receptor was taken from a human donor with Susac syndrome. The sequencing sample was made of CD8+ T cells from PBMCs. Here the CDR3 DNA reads TGTGCCAGCAGCAGTCCGGGAGATCAAGAGACCCAGTACTTC. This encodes CASSSPGDQETQYF. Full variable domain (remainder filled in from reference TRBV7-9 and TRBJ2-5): DTGVSQNPRHKITKRGQNVTFRCDPISEHNRLYWYRQTLGQGPEFLTYFQNEAQLEKSRLLSDRFSAERPKGSFSTLEIQRTEQGDSAMYLCASSSPGDQETQYFGPGTRLLVL.